A single sample gave rise to the 5 T cell receptor beta chains below, sequenced in a study of Tregs in tolerant kidney transplant recipients. Mixed chimerism was transient after nonmyeloablative marrow transplants from related graft donors. The method was immunoSEQ multiplex PCR; TCRdb's version includes in-frame clones alone and lacks a portion of them. Of roughly 64,000 clones listed, about 90% are singletons. This material consisted of CD4+ T cells from blood (PBMCs), taken 6 months after the transplant. These receptors all stem from a human patient who received a combined kidney and bone marrow transplant. Some T cells could come from the graft donor.

The chain couples TRBV11-1 to TRBJ1-2, with D possibly matching TRBD1 (6 bases). The CDR3 runs to 13 residues. The V end was cut by 5 bases, the J end by 8 bases, with 15 bases between. Looked up from germline, CDR1 is SGHAT and CDR2 is FQDESV (reference sequence). CDR3 nucleotides: TGTGCCAGCAGCCTCGGGACACGCGGAGGCTACACCTTC. This gives the protein CASSLGTRGGYTF.

The rearrangement uses TRBV7-2 and TRBJ2-7; 8 bases agree with TRBD2. Germline V lookup: CDR1 SGHTA, CDR2 FQGNSA. The CDR3 covers 14 residues. V was clipped by 5 bases and J by 2 bases; unmatched bases: 5. CDR3 in DNA: TGTGCCAGCAGCCGGACCGGGGGGGCCTACGAGCAGTACTTC. Amino acids: CASSRTGGAYEQYF.

The gene calls are TRBV7-9 and TRBJ2-5; TRBD1 matches 8 bases. After removal of 6 bases from V and 2 bases from J, the junction contained 5 bases not matched to a gene. The CDR3 is made up of 14 amino acids. CDR1 and CDR2 (germline): SEHNR, FQNEAQ (reference sequence). The CDR3 loop is CASRPRGRQETQYF. DNA for the CDR3: TGTGCCAGCAGACCCAGGGGGCGGCAAGAGACCCAGTACTTC. Variable domain in full (rest from reference TRBV7-9 and TRBJ2-5): DTGVSQNPRHKITKRGQNVTFRCDPISEHNRLYWYRQTLGQGPEFLTYFQNEAQLEKSRLLSDRFSAERPKGSFSTLEIQRTEQGDSAMYLCASRPRGRQETQYFGPGTRLLVL.

V usage is TRBV7-9 and J usage is TRBJ2-5; 12 nucleotides agree with TRBD2. J lost 5 bases, V lost 1 base, and 5 bases had no gene match. Germline V lookup: CDR1 SEHNR, CDR2 FQNEAQ (reference sequence). The CDR3 length is 16 residues. The CDR3 protein is CASSLGLAGVSETQYF. The CDR3 DNA reads as TGTGCCAGCAGCTTAGGACTAGCGGGAGTATCGGAGACCCAGTACTTC.

The chain has TRBV27 and TRBJ1-2, with 10 bases aligning to TRBD1. Trimming cost V 5 bases and J 8 bases; bases outside gene matches: 11. The length of the CDR3 is 15 residues. Germline V lookup: CDR1 MNHEY, CDR2 SMNVEV (reference sequence). The CDR3 DNA reads TGTGCCAGCAGTCAAAAGACCGGGACAGGGGACGGCTACACCTTC. It encodes CASSQKTGTGDGYTF.